What follows is one T cell receptor beta chain and its context. In its sample, this clonotype was seen a few times. What this receptor recognizes is not known. No per-base quality is available; no much larger clone lies one base away. The library was made by PCR. This sample was sequenced with an Illumina HiSeq 2500. To reduce PCR and sequencing biases, unique molecular identifiers were incorporated into the TCR beta cDNA libraries. Per 1 to 10 million input T cells, some 500,000 cDNA molecules were obtained, such that each molecule approximated one T cell. Patient libraries were prepared and sequenced with the same protocol used for the earlier healthy control dataset. Samples belonging to the same batch were prepared together, multiplexed and sequenced on a shared HiSeq lane. Per the original workflow: Raw barcoded reads were processed with MIGEC, discarding single-read molecular identifier groups before consensus assembly and CDR3 extraction. Clonotype tables were post-analysed with VDJtools, and diversity was normalized by down-sampling all datasets to the smallest sample size. In repertoire overlap clustering, CDR3 amino acid sequences, but not nucleotide sequences, were matched to correct batch-related cross-sample contamination. Starting from the raw public reads, TCRdb applied fastp trimming at Q25, assembled clones with MiXCR and retained in-frame beta chains. CDR3 protein duplicates are merged, each entry listing the most common genes and DNA. The V and J calls were not made by the authors but by TCRdb's processing. A total of about 770,000 distinct CDR3 sequences appear in this sample, 35% to 55% of them only once. The top ten clonotypes cover 4.9% of the sample.

This specimen comes from a study of post-analysis software for immune sequencing data (dated by TCRdb to the mid-2010s). Describing the broader study: The recorded disease courses included relapsing-remitting, secondary progressive and progressive-relapsing multiple sclerosis, and some patients had no subtype annotation. The multiple sclerosis patient repertoires were compared with more than 10 previously published healthy control repertoires from donors aged roughly 6 to 27 years. A subset of samples was prepared in parallel using single-end sample barcoding, then pooled and co-amplified after Illumina adapter ligation. Study-level results and caveats: Significantly higher frequencies in patients than in controls were found for five TRBV segments, including TRBV5-6, TRBV5-1 and TRBV20-1. Multiple sclerosis patients had significantly lower normalized Chao1 diversity than controls, a result that suggests substantial peripheral T-cell clonal expansion. The control group was slightly older than the multiple sclerosis patient group. When samples were clustered directly using the F measure, samples prepared in the same batch co-clustered strongly, which prompted a batch-effect correction.

V is reduced by 0 bases and J by 2 bases, leaving a spacing of 17 bases between them. Per the germline V gene (reference sequence), DFQATT is the CDR1 and SNEGSKA is the CDR2. The CDR3 goes from the cysteine to the phenylalanine over 16 residues. Only CDR3 DNA remains: 48 bases, in frame from the first base. To demonstrate the VDJtools post-analysis software, the study profiled TCR beta repertoires from the peripheral blood of approximately twelve young patients with multiple sclerosis. The multiple sclerosis patients were children and adolescents between roughly 6 and 16 years of age. The rearranged segments are TRBV20-1 and TRBJ2-7; TRBD2 is perhaps the D gene, given 6 matching bases. The sample comprised blood. The receptor's source is a girl aged 10 to 17 with multiple sclerosis. CDR3 protein: CSARDWGGGVTYEQYF. The nucleotides are TGCAGTGCTAGAGATTGGGGCGGCGGGGTCACCTACGAGCAGTACTTC.